The sequence of this TCR beta chain was determined in a study of T cells expressing NK-cell markers. General study findings and limits: Four of the donors also had these clonotypes leading their CD3+CD56-NKG2C+ fraction.

What made the TCR beta cDNA was 5'RACE template switching with UMIs. From the 5' RACE reads, TCRdb lists one entry per CDR3 protein and no DNA. Its listing shows 200,000 to 300,000 distinct CDR3 sequences. Germline V gene sequence: CDR1 SGHRS, CDR2 YFSETQ. The CDR3 runs to 13 residues. Worth noting for this clonotype: No antigen is known for it.

The sample consisted of blood T cells: a sorted CD56 or NKG2C T cell subset, CD4+ or CD8+ T cells, or bulk PBMC T cells (not recorded which). The TCR originated in a man aged 18 to 29 in good health. The rearrangement links TRBV5-1 to TRBJ1-6; TCRdb proposes TRBD1, but this gene call is untestable without DNA. The CDR3: CASSPTDNSPLHF.